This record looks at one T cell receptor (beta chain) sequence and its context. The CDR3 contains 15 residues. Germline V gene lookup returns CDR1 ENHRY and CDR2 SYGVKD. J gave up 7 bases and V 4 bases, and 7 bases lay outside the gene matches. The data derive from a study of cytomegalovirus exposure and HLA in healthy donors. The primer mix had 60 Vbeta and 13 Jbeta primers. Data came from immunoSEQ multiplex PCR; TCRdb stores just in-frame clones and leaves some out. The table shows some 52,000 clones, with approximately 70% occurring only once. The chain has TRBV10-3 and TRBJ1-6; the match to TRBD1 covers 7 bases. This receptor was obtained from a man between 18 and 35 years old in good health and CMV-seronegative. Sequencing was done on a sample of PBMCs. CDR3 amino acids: CAISGTTGSNSPLHF. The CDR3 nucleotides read TGTGCCATCAGTGGAACGACAGGGAGCAATTCACCCCTCCACTTT.